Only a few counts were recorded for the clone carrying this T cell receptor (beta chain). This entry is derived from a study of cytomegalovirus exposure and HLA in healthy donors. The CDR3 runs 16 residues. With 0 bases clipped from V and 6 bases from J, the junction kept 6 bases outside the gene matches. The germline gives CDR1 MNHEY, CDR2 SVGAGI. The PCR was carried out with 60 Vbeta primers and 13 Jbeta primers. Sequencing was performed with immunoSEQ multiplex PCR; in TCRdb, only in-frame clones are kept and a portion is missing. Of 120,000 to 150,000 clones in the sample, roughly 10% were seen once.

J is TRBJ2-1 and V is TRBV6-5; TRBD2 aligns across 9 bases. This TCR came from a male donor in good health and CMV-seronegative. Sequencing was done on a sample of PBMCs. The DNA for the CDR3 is TGTGCCAGCAGTTACTCAAGCGGGGGGCCAGGCAATGAGCAGTTCTTC. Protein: CASSYSSGGPGNEQFF.